Listed here are 2 T cell receptor beta chains from one sample, sequenced in a study of OX40 agonist ivuxolimab in advanced cancers. The data were produced by immunoSEQ multiplex PCR, yet TCRdb's version contains in-frame clones alone and is incomplete. The sample records about 77,000 clones, roughly 84% being singletons. The sequences come from CD4+ or CD8+ T cells sorted from blood, collected in a trial of the OX40 agonist ivuxolimab. Source of these receptors: an adult with an advanced solid tumor such as melanoma, head and neck, liver or kidney cancer.

A single count supports this clone. The chain recombines TRBV29-1 with TRBJ2-1; possible D gene TRBD1, 6 bases. Germline V gene sequence: CDR1 SQVTM, CDR2 ANQGSEA. The CDR3 loop spans 13 amino acids. V lost 4 bases and J 6 bases, leaving 13 bases between the germline ends. In nucleotides, the CDR3 is TGCAGCGTTGGGAGACAGGCCGGCAATGAGCAGTTCTTC. It translates to CSVGRQAGNEQFF.

The chain has TRBV5-6 and TRBJ2-5; D call uncertain. The V and J ends lost 2 bases and 2 bases respectively, with 7 bases between them. This CDR3 is built from 13 residues. Looked up from germline, CDR1 is SGHDT and CDR2 is YYEEEE. The CDR3 spells CASSFGPQETQYF. CDR3 DNA: TGTGCCAGCAGCTTCGGGCCTCAAGAGACCCAGTACTTC.